This passage covers 32 T cell receptor beta chains from one sample sequenced in a study of blood T cells in healthy people across ages. Alongside a J-beta primer mix, a sample-barcoded 5' primer served in a second PCR lasting roughly 7 to 11 cycles. One entry per CDR3 protein, called by TCRdb with MiXCR from the 5' RACE reads. The sample shows over 1.5 million distinct CDR3 sequences, 40% to 55% of them seen only once. Sequences were obtained from blood. Receptors were obtained from a woman aged 40 to 50 in good health.

This rearrangement joins TRBV12-3 or TRBV12-4 to TRBJ1-4, with TRBD1 as a possible D gene (5 bases). The CDR3 has 14 amino acids. Trimming removed 6 bases from V and 0 bases from J, with 8 bases in between. This CDR3 is CASRTGTTNEKLFF. The CDR3 DNA reads TGTGCCAGCAGAACAGGCACAACTAATGAAAAACTGTTTTTT.

This chain uses TRBV6-4 with TRBJ1-2; D is ambiguous. The CDR3 is made up of 14 amino acids. The ends were cut back, 3 bases at V and 2 bases at J, with 10 bases in the middle. Germline V gene lookup returns CDR1 MRHNA and CDR2 SNTAGT. CDR3 DNA: TGTGCCAGCAGTGATGGCCGGGCGAACTATGGCTACACCTTC. Encoded protein: CASSDGRANYGYTF.

With respect to this clonotype: At one of its ends the junction is not consistent with the germline gene, which may arise from a read error. This chain connects TRBV20-1 to TRBJ1-2; perhaps TRBD1 as D (6 bases). Germline values: CDR1 DFQATT, CDR2 SNEGSKA (reference sequence). The CDR3 runs to 16 residues. The CDR3 loop is CSASDPESAGDYDYTF. CDR3 nucleotides: TGCAGTGCTAGTGATCCCGAATCGGCAGGGGACTATGACTACACCTTC.

This sequence joins TRBV20-1 and TRBJ2-4, with 12 nucleotides matching TRBD2. J lost 13 bases, V lost 2 bases, and 6 bases had no gene match. The germline gives CDR1 DFQATT, CDR2 SNEGSKA (reference sequence). This CDR3 is built from 13 residues. CDR3 region: CSARTSGGWEQYF. The CDR3 nucleotides read TGCAGTGCTAGAACTAGCGGGGGGTGGGAGCAGTACTTC.

This clonotype was detected a few times. CDR3 sequence (DNA): TGTGCCAGCAGTGACGGTGAAGCTTTCTTT. Translated: CASSDGEAFF. This chain joins TRBV6-1 and TRBJ1-1; no definite D call. The germline V gene has CDR1 MNHNS and CDR2 SASEGT. The CDR3 covers 10 residues. The V and J ends lost 3 bases and 7 bases respectively, with 3 bases between them.

V usage is TRBV28 and J usage is TRBJ1-2, with a possible D match to TRBD1 (6 bases). The CDR3 consists of 12 residues. Per the germline V gene, CDR1 is MDHEN and CDR2 is SYDVKM. V lost 3 bases and J lost 7, with 9 bases in between. The DNA for the CDR3 is TGTGCCAGCAGTTTCCGGGGGGCTGGCTACACCTTC. Encoded protein: CASSFRGAGYTF.

This clonotype was observed a few times. The V and J genes are TRBV20-1 and TRBJ2-3; D possibly corresponds to TRBD2 (6 bases). CDR1 is DFQATT, CDR2 SNEGSKA, per germline (reference sequence). The CDR3 sequence is 13 residues long. Trimming left V 0 bases short and J 10 bases short, with 14 bases between. In DNA form, the CDR3 reads TGCAGTGCTAGAGATCGGTCCGGGAGTGCGCAGTATTTT. Its protein is CSARDRSGSAQYF.

The rearrangement uses TRBV6-1 and TRBJ2-1, with 7 positions matching TRBD1. CDR1 MNHNS and CDR2 SASEGT come from the germline V gene. CDR3 size: 15 residues. After removal of 6 bases from V and 7 bases from J, the junction contained 12 bases not matched to a gene. CDR3 bases: TGTGCCAGCAGCCCCTTTGGGACAGAACTGAATGAGCAGTTCTTC. Translating gives CASSPFGTELNEQFF.

Worth noting for this clonotype: The junction differs from germline at one of its ends, possibly a read error. V and J are TRBV11-2 and TRBJ2-1; D might be TRBD2 (5 bases). Germline V gene lookup returns CDR1 SGHAT and CDR2 FQNNGV. This CDR3 region has 17 residues. DNA of the CDR3: TGTGCCAGCAGCTCCCCTGAAGAAGGGAGCTCCTACAACGAGCAGTTCTTC. Protein: CASSSPEEGSSYNEQFF.

The genes are TRBV20-1 and TRBJ2-7; D gene uncertain. V lost 0 bases to trimming and J lost 9 bases, with 9 bases between them. This CDR3 spans 11 amino acids. From germline, CDR1 is DFQATT and CDR2 SNEGSKA (reference sequence). The CDR3 region is CSARDISRQYF. CDR3 DNA: TGCAGTGCTAGAGATATCTCGCGGCAGTACTTC.

The chain recombines TRBV9 with TRBJ1-1, with a tentative D call TRBD1 (6 bases). Germline values: CDR1 SGDLS, CDR2 YYNGEE. This CDR3 has 16 amino acids. Trimming took 5 bases from V and 2 from J, leaving 19 bases between them. The CDR3 nucleotides are TGTGCCAGCAGTTCTCATACAGGGAGGGCAAACACTGAAGCTTTCTTT. Its translation: CASSSHTGRANTEAFF.

This clonotype appeared a few times. This sequence joins TRBV9 and TRBJ1-2; tentatively, D is TRBD1 (5 bases). Trimming removed 0 bases at V and 3 bases at J, with 15 bases between. This CDR3 has 16 residues. CDR1 is SGDLS and CDR2 is YYNGEE in the germline V gene. This chain's CDR3 is CASSVERGIGDYGYTF. CDR3 nucleotide sequence: TGTGCCAGCAGCGTAGAGAGGGGAATAGGCGACTATGGCTACACCTTC.

V and J are TRBV25-1 and TRBJ1-2; no clear D. V was shortened by 3 bases and J by 1 base, with 9 bases between the two germline ends. Germline CDR1 and CDR2: MGHDK and SYGVNS. The CDR3 loop spans 14 amino acids. CDR3 protein: CASSEAPINYGYTF. Written as DNA, the CDR3 is TGTGCCAGCAGTGAGGCACCTATTAACTATGGCTACACCTTC.

V usage is TRBV20-1 and J usage is TRBJ2-5; D is perhaps TRBD2 (6 bases). V lost 5 bases, J lost 1 base, and 17 bases lay in between. This CDR3 contains 15 residues. CDR1 and CDR2 (germline): DFQATT, SNEGSKA (reference sequence). The CDR3 region is CSAPVAGRPQETQYF. CDR3 DNA sequence: TGCAGTGCTCCCGTCGCGGGAAGACCCCAAGAGACCCAGTACTTC.

This chain links TRBV6-6 with TRBJ1-5; D call uncertain. The CDR3 is 10 residues long. The V end was cut by 8 bases, the J end by 11 bases, with 10 bases between. Germline CDR1 and CDR2: MNHNY and SVGAGI (reference sequence). In DNA form, the CDR3 reads TGTGCCAGCGGCTCATTAGCCCAGCATTTT. The encoded protein is CASGSLAQHF.

The chain combines TRBV28 with TRBJ2-5; a possible D gene is TRBD2 (5 bases). This CDR3 contains 15 residues. V was cut by 5 bases and J by 3 bases, with 16 bases left in between. CDR1 MDHEN and CDR2 SYDVKM come from the germline V gene. CDR3 in amino acids: CASSLSEGVEETQYF. The CDR3 DNA follows: TGTGCCAGCAGTCTTTCAGAGGGAGTGGAAGAGACCCAGTACTTC.

There are a few counts of this clonotype. The V call is TRBV29-1, the J call TRBJ2-5; a weak D match, TRBD2 (6 bases). The germline V and J ends were trimmed by 5 bases and 5 bases, with 12 bases remaining between them. CDR3 length: 12 residues. Germline V gene data show CDR1 as SQVTM and CDR2 as ANQGSEA. CDR3 sequence reads: CSVSSGDETQYF. CDR3 DNA sequence: TGCAGCGTTAGTAGCGGTGATGAGACCCAGTACTTC.

This chain joins TRBV20-1 and TRBJ1-1; maybe TRBD1 (6 bases). The CDR3 totals 17 residues. V dropped 6 bases and J dropped 4 bases, with 27 bases sitting between them. Germline V gene sequence: CDR1 DFQATT, CDR2 SNEGSKA (reference sequence). The CDR3 is CSAKTAEGPEGGTEAFF. The CDR3 bases are TGCAGTGCCAAAACCGCTGAGGGTCCAGAGGGGGGCACTGAAGCTTTCTTT.

The V call is TRBV27, the J call TRBJ2-5, with a possible D match to TRBD1 (5 bases). The CDR3 sequence is 11 residues long. Germline CDR1 reads MNHEY; CDR2 reads SMNVEV (reference sequence). The ends were cut back, 5 bases at V and 8 bases at J, with 9 bases in the middle. The CDR3 DNA sequence: TGTGCCAGCAGTCATGACAGTACCCAGTACTTC. Translating gives CASSHDSTQYF.

There are a few counts of this clonotype. The chain combines TRBV10-1 with TRBJ2-3; D is possibly TRBD2 (5 bases). Trimming took 0 bases from V and 3 from J, leaving 10 bases between them. Germline V lookup: CDR1 WNHNN, CDR2 SYGVQD (reference sequence). CDR3 size: 15 residues. Written as DNA, the CDR3 is TGCGCCAGCAGTGAGTCCCAGAGAGGGACAGATACGCAGTATTTT. It is translated as CASSESQRGTDTQYF.

V gene TRBV19 combines with J gene TRBJ2-4; D is undetermined. The DNA end favors TRBJ2-7, so the J call may be wrong. Germline CDR1 LNHDA, CDR2 SQIVND (reference sequence). This CDR3 region has 14 residues. The CDR3 nucleotides read TGTGCCAGTAGGAAGACAATTACGGGCCACGAGCAGTACTTC. It specifies CASRKTITGHEQYF.

This clonotype was recorded a few times. This chain uses TRBV25-1 with TRBJ1-2, with D uncertain. The CDR3 consists of 15 residues. Germline V gene sequence: CDR1 MGHDK, CDR2 SYGVNS. Trimming shortened V by 0 bases and J by 4 bases, and 12 bases separated the two germline ends. The CDR3 loop reads CASSEYFQDLYGYTF. The CDR3 DNA is TGTGCCAGCAGTGAATATTTTCAGGACCTCTATGGCTACACCTTC.

This clonotype came up once. The V gene is TRBV20-1, the J gene TRBJ1-1; D might be TRBD1 (5 bases). The CDR3 length is 14 residues. Germline V gene data show CDR1 as DFQATT and CDR2 as SNEGSKA (reference sequence). The DNA of the CDR3 is TGCAGGGGGGGTGAAAATTCGGGGTCCACTGAAGCTTTCTTT. This sequence encodes CRGGENSGSTEAFF.

The chain couples TRBV20-1 to TRBJ2-3; TRBD2 matches 10 bases. Germline CDR1 reads DFQATT; CDR2 reads SNEGSKA (reference sequence). J lost 0 bases, V lost 2 bases, and 8 bases had no gene match. The CDR3 loop spans 17 amino acids. CDR3 protein: CSARNPAGGKSTDTQYF. The CDR3 DNA sequence: TGCAGTGCTAGAAACCCAGCGGGGGGGAAAAGCACAGATACGCAGTATTTT.

This clonotype was counted a few times. The gene calls are TRBV20-1 and TRBJ1-2; possible D gene TRBD1, 5 bases. This CDR3 region has 13 residues. Germline V CDR1 and CDR2: DFQATT, SNEGSKA (reference sequence). V was clipped by 4 bases and J by 5 bases, with 14 bases between them. CDR3 amino acids: CSAIPRDQYGYTF. CDR3 sequence (DNA): TGCAGTGCTATTCCCCGGGACCAGTATGGCTACACCTTC.

This clonotype appeared a few times. The V call is TRBV20-1, the J call TRBJ2-5, with D possibly matching TRBD1 (5 bases). The germline CDR1 and CDR2 sequences are DFQATT and SNEGSKA (reference sequence). Trimming cost V 6 bases and J 1 base, with 15 bases left between them. This CDR3 is built from 14 residues. The CDR3 region has the DNA TGCAGTGCGCGAAGCCTTAGGGGCCAAGAGACCCAGTACTTC. Amino acid sequence: CSARSLRGQETQYF.

This clonotype is a singleton in its sample. The chain recombines TRBV7-2 with TRBJ2-5; D gene ambiguous. Per germline, CDR1 SGHTA and CDR2 FQGNSA. V was cut by 1 base and J by 5 bases, with 8 bases left in between. This CDR3 has 13 residues. The CDR3 is CASSLVDLETQYF. The DNA of the CDR3 is TGTGCCAGCAGCTTAGTTGATTTGGAGACCCAGTACTTC.

This chain uses TRBV15 with TRBJ2-3, with no clear D. The germline CDR1 and CDR2 sequences are LNHNV and YYDKDF (reference sequence). V was shortened by 0 bases and J by 0 bases, with 7 bases between the two germline ends. The CDR3 consists of 15 residues. In DNA form, the CDR3 reads TGTGCCACCAGCAGAGAAGTCGTCAGCACAGATACGCAGTATTTT. Translation gives CATSREVVSTDTQYF.

The chain uses TRBV7-2 and TRBJ2-7, with D perhaps matching TRBD1 (5 bases). From germline, CDR1 is SGHTA and CDR2 FQGNSA. Between the trimmed V and J ends, which lost 6 bases and 7 bases, there was a span of 25 bases. The CDR3 totals 16 residues. CDR3 region: CASSFLPTQGAWEQYF. CDR3 bases: TGTGCCAGCAGTTTCCTACCGACACAAGGGGCCTGGGAGCAGTACTTC.

The gene calls are TRBV7-2 and TRBJ1-2; possibly TRBD1 for D (6 bases). Germline V gene data show CDR1 as SGHTA and CDR2 as FQGNSA. Trimming removed 3 bases at V and 5 bases at J, with 16 bases between. CDR3 length equals 15 residues. The CDR3 is CASSFGGRGRYGYTF. The CDR3, as DNA: TGTGCCAGCAGCTTCGGGGGCAGGGGCAGATATGGCTACACCTTC. Full variable domain (missing parts from reference TRBV7-2 and TRBJ1-2): GAGVSQSPSNKVTEKGKDVELRCDPISGHTALYWYRQSLGQGLEFLIYFQGNSAPDKSGLPSDRFSAERTGGSVSTLTIQRTQQEDSAVYLCASSFGGRGRYGYTFGSGTRLTVV.

The chain joins TRBV28 to TRBJ1-4; 7 bases are a match to TRBD1. Trimming removed 7 bases from V and 6 bases from J; junction bases left unmatched: 8. The germline V gene encodes CDR1 MDHEN and CDR2 SYDVKM. This CDR3 comprises 14 residues. The CDR3 nucleotides read TGTGCCAGCACACTAACAGGGGTGGATGAAAAACTGTTTTTT. Protein product: CASTLTGVDEKLFF.

The V gene is TRBV2, the J gene TRBJ2-4, with TRBD2 as a possible D gene (5 bases). Trimming removed 3 bases at V and 4 bases at J, with 10 bases between. Germline loops: CDR1 SNHLY, CDR2 FYNNEI. The CDR3 is 14 amino acids. As DNA, the CDR3 is TGTGCCAGCAGTGAGCGGGCCGGGAAAAACATTCAGTACTTC. This translates into CASSERAGKNIQYF.